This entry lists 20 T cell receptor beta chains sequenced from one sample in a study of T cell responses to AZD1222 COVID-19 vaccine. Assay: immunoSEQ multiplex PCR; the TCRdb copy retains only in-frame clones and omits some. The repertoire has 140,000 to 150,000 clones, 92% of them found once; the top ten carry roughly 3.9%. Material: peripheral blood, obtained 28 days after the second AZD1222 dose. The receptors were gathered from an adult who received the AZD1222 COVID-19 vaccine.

Written as DNA, the CDR3 is TGTGCCAGCAGCTTAGCGTTTCGGGAGACCCAGTACTTC. It is translated as CASSLAFRETQYF. The chain carries TRBV7-2 and TRBJ2-5; no clear D gene. CDR3 length equals 13 residues. The V end lost 0 bases, the J end lost 5 bases, and 7 bases lay between the germline ends. Germline values: CDR1 SGHTA, CDR2 FQGNSA.

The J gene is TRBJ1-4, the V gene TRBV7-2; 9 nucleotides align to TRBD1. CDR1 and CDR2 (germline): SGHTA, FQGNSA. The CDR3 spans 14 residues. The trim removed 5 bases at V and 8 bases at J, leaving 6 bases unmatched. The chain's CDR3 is CASSAQGAWEKLFF. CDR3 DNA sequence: TGTGCCAGCAGCGCACAGGGGGCCTGGGAAAAACTGTTTTTT.

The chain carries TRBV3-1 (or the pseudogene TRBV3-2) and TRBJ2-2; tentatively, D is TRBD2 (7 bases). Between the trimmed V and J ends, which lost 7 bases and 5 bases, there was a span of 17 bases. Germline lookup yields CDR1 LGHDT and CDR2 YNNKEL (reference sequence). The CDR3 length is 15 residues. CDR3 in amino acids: CASTSWGGATGELFF. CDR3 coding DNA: TGTGCCAGCACCTCTTGGGGGGGCGCGACCGGGGAGCTGTTTTTT.

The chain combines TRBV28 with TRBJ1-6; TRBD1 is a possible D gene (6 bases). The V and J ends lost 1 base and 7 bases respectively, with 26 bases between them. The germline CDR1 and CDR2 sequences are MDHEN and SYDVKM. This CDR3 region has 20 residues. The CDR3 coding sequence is TGTGCCAGCAGTTTATTGCTCGGGGATGTTGTGGGGGGCGGGAATTCACCCCTCCACTTT. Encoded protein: CASSLLLGDVVGGGNSPLHF.

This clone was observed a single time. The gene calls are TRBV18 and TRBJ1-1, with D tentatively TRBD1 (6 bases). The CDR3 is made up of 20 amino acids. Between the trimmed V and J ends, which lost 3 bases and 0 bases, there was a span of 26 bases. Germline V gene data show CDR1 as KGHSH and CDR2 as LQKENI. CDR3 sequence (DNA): TGTGCCAGCTCACCTACCGGCAGGGGTTGGAATAACGTCATGAACACTGAAGCTTTCTTT. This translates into CASSPTGRGWNNVMNTEAFF.

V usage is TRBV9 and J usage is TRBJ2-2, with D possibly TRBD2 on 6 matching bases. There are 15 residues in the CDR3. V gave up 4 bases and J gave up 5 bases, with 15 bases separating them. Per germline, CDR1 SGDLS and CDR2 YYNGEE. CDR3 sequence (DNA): TGTGCCAGCAGCCCCCATGACCGGGGGACCGGGGAGCTGTTTTTT. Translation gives CASSPHDRGTGELFF.

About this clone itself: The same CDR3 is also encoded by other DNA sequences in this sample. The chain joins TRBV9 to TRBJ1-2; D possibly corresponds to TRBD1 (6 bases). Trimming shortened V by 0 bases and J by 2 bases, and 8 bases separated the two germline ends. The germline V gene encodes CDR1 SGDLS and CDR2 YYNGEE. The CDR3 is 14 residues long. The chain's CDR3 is CASSVGQGNYGYTF. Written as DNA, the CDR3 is TGTGCCAGCAGCGTAGGGCAGGGGAACTATGGCTACACCTTC.

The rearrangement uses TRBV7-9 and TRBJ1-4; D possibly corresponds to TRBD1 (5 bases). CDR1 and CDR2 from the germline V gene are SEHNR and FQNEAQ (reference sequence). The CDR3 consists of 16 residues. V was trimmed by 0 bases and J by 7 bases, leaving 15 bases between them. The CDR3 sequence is CASSLAQGELGEKLFF. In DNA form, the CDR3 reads TGTGCCAGCAGCTTAGCGCAAGGGGAACTCGGTGAAAAACTGTTTTTT.

CDR3 in DNA: TGTGCCAGCAGCTTGGGGGGGGCATATGAGCAGTTCTTC. It yields the protein CASSLGGAYEQFF. The chain recombines TRBV11-2 with TRBJ2-1; TRBD2 might be the D (7 bases). The V gene lost 3 bases and the J gene lost 8 bases, with 11 bases spanning the gap. This CDR3 has 13 residues. Germline-derived CDR1 and CDR2 are SGHAT and FQNNGV.

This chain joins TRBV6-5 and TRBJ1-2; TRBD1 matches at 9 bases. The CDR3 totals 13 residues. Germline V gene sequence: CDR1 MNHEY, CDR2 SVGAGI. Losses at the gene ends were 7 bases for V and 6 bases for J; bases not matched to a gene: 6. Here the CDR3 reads CASIPTGGNGYTF. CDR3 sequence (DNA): TGTGCCAGCATCCCCACAGGGGGCAATGGCTACACCTTC.

DNA of the CDR3: TGTGCCAGCAGCTTAGTGGGGGGATCCTATGAGCAGTTCTTC. Translation gives CASSLVGGSYEQFF. The V gene is TRBV7-2, the J gene TRBJ2-1, with D perhaps TRBD2 (6 bases). Germline CDR1 SGHTA, CDR2 FQGNSA. This CDR3 region has 14 residues. The V end was cut by 1 base, the J end by 8 bases, with 12 bases between.

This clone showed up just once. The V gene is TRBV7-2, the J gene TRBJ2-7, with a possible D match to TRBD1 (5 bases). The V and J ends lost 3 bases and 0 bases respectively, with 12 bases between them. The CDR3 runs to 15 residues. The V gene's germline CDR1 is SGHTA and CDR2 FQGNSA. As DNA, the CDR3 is TGTGCCAGCAGCTTCTCCCAGGGTCTCTCCTACGAGCAGTACTTC. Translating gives CASSFSQGLSYEQYF.

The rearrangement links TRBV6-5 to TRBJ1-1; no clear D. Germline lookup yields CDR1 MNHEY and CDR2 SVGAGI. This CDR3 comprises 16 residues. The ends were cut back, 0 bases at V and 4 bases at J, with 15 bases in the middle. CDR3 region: CASSYSWARKSTEAFF. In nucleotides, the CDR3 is TGTGCCAGCAGTTACTCATGGGCGAGGAAGAGCACTGAAGCTTTCTTT.

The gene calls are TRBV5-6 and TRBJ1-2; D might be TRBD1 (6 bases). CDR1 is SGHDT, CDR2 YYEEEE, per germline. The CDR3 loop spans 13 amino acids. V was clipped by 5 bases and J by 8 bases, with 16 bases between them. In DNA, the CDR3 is TGTGCCAGCAGGATACCGGGGGCTGGGGGCTACACCTTC. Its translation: CASRIPGAGGYTF.

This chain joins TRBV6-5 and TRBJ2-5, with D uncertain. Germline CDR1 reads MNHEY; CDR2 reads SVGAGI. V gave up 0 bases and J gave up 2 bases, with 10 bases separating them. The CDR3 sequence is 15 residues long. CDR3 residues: CASSYSPYRQETQYF. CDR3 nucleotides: TGTGCCAGCAGTTACTCGCCCTACCGGCAAGAGACCCAGTACTTC.

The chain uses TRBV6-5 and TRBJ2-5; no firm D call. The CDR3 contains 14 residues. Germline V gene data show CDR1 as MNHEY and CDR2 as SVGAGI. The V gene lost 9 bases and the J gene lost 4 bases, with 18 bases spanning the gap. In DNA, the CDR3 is TGTGCCAGTAGACGGACCCGTACTGGAGAGACCCAGTACTTC. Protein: CASRRTRTGETQYF.

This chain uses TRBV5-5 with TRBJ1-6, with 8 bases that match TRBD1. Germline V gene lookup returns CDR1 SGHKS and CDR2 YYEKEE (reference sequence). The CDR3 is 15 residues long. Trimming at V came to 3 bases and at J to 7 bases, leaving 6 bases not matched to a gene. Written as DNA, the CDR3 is TGTGCCAGCAGCTCGACAGGGGAGGTCAATTCACCCCTCCACTTT. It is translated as CASSSTGEVNSPLHF.

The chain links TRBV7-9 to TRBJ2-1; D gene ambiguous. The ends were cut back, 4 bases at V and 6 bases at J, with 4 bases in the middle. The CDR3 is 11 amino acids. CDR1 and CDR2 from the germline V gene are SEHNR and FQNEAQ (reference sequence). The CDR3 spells CASSSGNEQFF. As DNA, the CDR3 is TGTGCCAGCAGCTCCGGCAATGAGCAGTTCTTC.

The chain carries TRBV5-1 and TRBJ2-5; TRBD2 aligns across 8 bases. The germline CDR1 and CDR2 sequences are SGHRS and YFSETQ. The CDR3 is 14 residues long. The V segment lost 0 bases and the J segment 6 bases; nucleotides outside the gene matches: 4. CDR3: CASSLASGRQTQYF. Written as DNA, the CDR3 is TGCGCCAGCAGCTTGGCAAGCGGGAGACAGACCCAGTACTTC.

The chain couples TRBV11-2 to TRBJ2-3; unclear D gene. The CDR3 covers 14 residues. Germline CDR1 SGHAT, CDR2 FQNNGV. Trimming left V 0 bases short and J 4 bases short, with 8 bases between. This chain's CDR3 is CASSLDLGPDTQYF. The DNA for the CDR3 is TGTGCCAGCAGCTTAGATTTAGGGCCAGATACGCAGTATTTT.